This passage covers 28 T cell receptor beta chains from one sample sequenced in a study of T-cell memory formation after mild COVID-19. MiXCR was run by TCRdb on the 5' RACE reads, yielding one entry per CDR3 protein. The data hold about 470,000 distinct CDR3 sequences, with nearly 25% observed a single time. What was sequenced was PBMCs or a T cell subset sorted from them (not recorded which). The receptors derive from an adult woman who had mild COVID-19 (a few samples of this study predate the infection). Cell type and time point are not known.

This clonotype turned up a few times. V and J are TRBV6-5 and TRBJ2-3; D not certain. Trimming took 0 bases from V and 2 from J, leaving 6 bases between them. Germline loops: CDR1 MNHEY, CDR2 SVGAGI. The CDR3 sequence is 14 residues long. CDR3 protein: CASSYSDHTDTQYF. CDR3 nucleotides: TGTGCCAGCAGTTACTCTGACCACACAGATACGCAGTATTTT.

The chain is built from TRBV18 and TRBJ2-1; D is possibly TRBD1 (6 bases). The V end was cut by 4 bases, the J end by 5 bases, with 12 bases between. The CDR3 has 14 residues. CDR1 and CDR2 from the germline V gene are KGHSH and LQKENI. The CDR3 DNA is TGTGCCAGCTCACAAACAGGGTCCCACAATGAGCAGTTCTTC. It encodes CASSQTGSHNEQFF.

This clonotype occurred a few times. The gene calls are TRBV5-1 and TRBJ2-3; tentative D call: TRBD1 (6 bases). CDR1 and CDR2 from the germline V gene are SGHRS and YFSETQ. V was trimmed by 1 base and J by 1 base, leaving 7 bases between them. The length of the CDR3 is 14 residues. The CDR3 DNA reads TGCGCCAGCAGCTTGCGGACAGGCACAGATACGCAGTATTTT. Translation: CASSLRTGTDTQYF.

The chain joins TRBV12-3 or TRBV12-4 to TRBJ2-7, with 7 positions matching TRBD1. The CDR3 spans 13 residues. Trimming removed 7 bases from V and 4 bases from J; junction bases left unmatched: 7. The CDR3 reads CASTHRGEYEQYF. The CDR3 nucleotides are TGTGCCAGCACTCACAGGGGAGAGTACGAGCAGTACTTC.

This chain links TRBV5-5 with TRBJ2-7; possible D gene TRBD2, 6 bases. Trimming stripped 1 base from V and 0 bases from J, with 17 bases between. The CDR3 is made up of 17 amino acids. CDR1 is SGHKS and CDR2 is YYEKEE in the germline V gene (reference sequence). The CDR3 loop is CASSLRGTGLSSYEQYF. The CDR3, as DNA: TGTGCCAGCAGCTTGAGGGGAACGGGACTTAGCTCCTACGAGCAGTACTTC. Full variable domain (missing parts from reference TRBV5-5 and TRBJ2-7): DAGVTQSPTHLIKTRGQQVTLRCSPISGHKSVSWYQQVLGQGPQFIFQYYEKEERGRGNFPDRFSARQFPNYSSELNVNALLLGDSALYLCASSLRGTGLSSYEQYFGPGTRLTVT.

The chain recombines TRBV7-9 with TRBJ2-2; D call uncertain. Trimming removed 4 bases from V and 4 bases from J, with 10 bases in between. Looked up from germline, CDR1 is SEHNR and CDR2 is FQNEAQ (reference sequence). The CDR3 length is 14 residues. The CDR3 nucleotides are TGTGCCAGCAGCTCCAGTGGGCGCACCGGGGAGCTGTTTTTT. Amino acid sequence: CASSSSGRTGELFF.

There are a few counts of this clonotype. The chain uses TRBV12-3 or TRBV12-4 and TRBJ2-7; D may correspond to TRBD1 or TRBD2 (6 bases each). This CDR3 is 13 amino acids long. Trimming left V 3 bases short and J 3 bases short, with 9 bases between. CDR3 in amino acids: CASSFRGGYEQYF. The DNA for the CDR3 is TGTGCCAGCAGTTTCAGGGGAGGCTACGAGCAGTACTTC.

The chain has TRBV7-9 and TRBJ1-1, with TRBD1 identical over 7 bases. J was trimmed by 2 bases and V by 6 bases; bases with no gene match: 3. This CDR3 has 13 residues. Germline V gives CDR1 SEHNR, CDR2 FQNEAQ (reference sequence). The chain's CDR3 is CASRGGGNTEAFF. The CDR3 region has the DNA TGTGCCAGCAGGGGAGGGGGCAACACTGAAGCTTTCTTT.

A word on this clonotype: The junction does not match germline at one end; this may be a read error. V is TRBV7-7 and J is TRBJ2-3; possible D gene TRBD2, 6 bases. Germline CDR1 is SSHAT and CDR2 is FNYEAQ (reference sequence). CDR3 size: 17 residues. Here the CDR3 DNA reads TGTGCTAGCAGCTTAGCCCCGTTTGGGGGGAAAACAGATACGCAGTATTTT. Translated: CASSLAPFGGKTDTQYF.

This sequence joins TRBV5-4 and TRBJ2-1, with 8 positions matching TRBD1. This CDR3 comprises 13 residues. Germline lookup yields CDR1 SGHNT and CDR2 YYREEE (reference sequence). The V gene end was trimmed by 4 bases and the J gene end by 10 bases; junction bases not matched to a gene: 7. In DNA, the CDR3 is TGTGCCAGCAGCCTCCAGGGGGCGGGGGAGCAGTTCTTC. Its protein product is CASSLQGAGEQFF. Full variable domain (missing parts from reference TRBV5-4 and TRBJ2-1): ETGVTQSPTHLIKTRGQQVTLRCSSQSGHNTVSWYQQALGQGPQFIFQYYREEENGRGNFPPRFSGLQFPNYSSELNVNALELDDSALYLCASSLQGAGEQFFGPGTRLTVL.

This chain links TRBV29-1 with TRBJ1-1, with a possible D match to TRBD1 (5 bases). The V end was cut by 4 bases, the J end by 4 bases, with 10 bases between. The CDR3 is 12 amino acids. The germline V gene encodes CDR1 SQVTM and CDR2 ANQGSEA. The CDR3, as DNA: TGCAGCGTTGTGGGGCCGATCACTGAAGCTTTCTTT. It yields the protein CSVVGPITEAFF. The full variable domain, in which reference TRBV29-1 and TRBJ1-1 provide the parts outside the CDR3, is SAVISQKPSRDICQRGTSLTIQCQVDSQVTMMFWYRQQPGQSLTLIATANQGSEATYESGFVIDKFPISRPNLTFSTLTVSNMSPEDSSIYLCSVVGPITEAFFGQGTRLTVV.

This clonotype was detected a few times. V and J are TRBV5-4 and TRBJ2-1, with 8 bases aligning to TRBD2. Germline V lookup: CDR1 SGHNT, CDR2 YYREEE (reference sequence). The CDR3 is made up of 18 amino acids. The trim removed 4 bases at V and 8 bases at J, leaving 20 bases unmatched. CDR3 loop: CASSPKTTQTSVHHEQFF. The CDR3 nucleotides are TGTGCCAGCAGCCCGAAAACAACACAGACTAGCGTACACCATGAGCAGTTCTTC.

The J gene is TRBJ2-2, the V gene TRBV12-3 or TRBV12-4, with D perhaps matching TRBD2 (5 bases). The germline V and J ends were trimmed by 6 bases and 0 bases, with 8 bases remaining between them. The CDR3 is made up of 14 amino acids. DNA for the CDR3: TGTGCCAGCAGCCGGGATACGAACACCGGGGAGCTGTTTTTT. This gives the protein CASSRDTNTGELFF.

The table lists this clonotype with a few counts. This rearrangement joins TRBV5-1 to TRBJ1-1; no definite D call. The CDR3 consists of 14 residues. V dropped 3 bases and J dropped 1 base, with 10 bases sitting between them. The germline gives CDR1 SGHRS, CDR2 YFSETQ. For the CDR3, the DNA is TGCGCCAGCAGCTCCGGGCTCCAGAACACTGAAGCTTTCTTT. Translating it yields CASSSGLQNTEAFF.

This clonotype was found many times. This chain connects TRBV27 to TRBJ2-1; TRBD2 matches at 10 bases. The CDR3 consists of 16 residues. J was trimmed by 6 bases and V by 3 bases; bases with no gene match: 8. Germline values: CDR1 MNHEY, CDR2 SMNVEV (reference sequence). The DNA of the CDR3 is TGTGCCAGCAGTTTTCTGGCTAGCGGGAGTGTCAATGAGCAGTTCTTC. Its protein product is CASSFLASGSVNEQFF.

The V and J genes are TRBV5-1 and TRBJ2-2, with 8 bases that match TRBD1. The CDR3 runs to 16 residues. The V segment lost 0 bases and the J segment 6 bases; nucleotides outside the gene matches: 7. Germline V CDR1 and CDR2: SGHRS, YFSETQ. The CDR3 region is CASSLGAGGRSGELFF. The CDR3 DNA is TGCGCCAGCAGCTTGGGGGCAGGGGGCCGTTCCGGGGAGCTGTTTTTT.

There are a few counts of this clonotype. V usage is TRBV4-1 and J usage is TRBJ1-2; 7 positions match TRBD1. V dropped 4 bases and J dropped 4; count of bases not matched to a gene: 3. Per the germline V gene, CDR1 is MGHRA and CDR2 is YSYEKL. This CDR3 has 13 amino acids. The CDR3: CASSPGQIYGYTF. The CDR3 DNA follows: TGCGCCAGCAGCCCGGGACAGATCTATGGCTACACCTTC.

This clonotype has a handful of counts. This rearrangement joins TRBV24-1 to TRBJ1-1; D is unclear. Trimming removed 7 bases from V and 0 bases from J, with 17 bases in between. The germline CDR1 and CDR2 sequences are KGHDR and SFDVKD. The CDR3 has 16 amino acids. Written as DNA, the CDR3 is TGTGCCACCAGAAAGCACCCCGGGAGGTTGAACACTGAAGCTTTCTTT. This sequence encodes CATRKHPGRLNTEAFF.

This clonotype was detected a few times. The genes are TRBV20-1 and TRBJ1-1; D unresolved. Germline assignment: CDR1 DFQATT and CDR2 SNEGSKA (reference sequence). V dropped 7 bases and J dropped 8 bases, with 20 bases sitting between them. The CDR3 covers 13 residues. The CDR3 loop is CSGGWAAAQEAFF. Here the CDR3 DNA reads TGCAGTGGCGGTTGGGCTGCTGCTCAAGAAGCTTTCTTT.

The V and J genes are TRBV30 and TRBJ1-5; D is ambiguous. Germline CDR1 GTSNPN, CDR2 SVGIG (reference sequence). Deletions cut 2 bases from V and 4 bases from J, with 9 bases between. This CDR3 region has 13 residues. The CDR3 DNA reads TGTGCCTGGAGTAAAGGGTTAAATCAGCCCCAGCATTTT. This sequence encodes CAWSKGLNQPQHF.

The chain combines TRBV6-5 with TRBJ2-1; TRBD1 matches at 10 bases. V shed 5 bases and J 9 bases; nucleotides not matched to a gene: 7. Germline lookup yields CDR1 MNHEY and CDR2 SVGAGI. There are 14 residues in the CDR3. The CDR3 coding sequence is TGTGCCAGCAGTGGGACAGGGGCTCTCGGTGAGCAGTTCTTC. This gives the protein CASSGTGALGEQFF.

In this sample, this clonotype turned up many times. The chain links TRBV9 to TRBJ2-1; no clear D gene. Trimming cost V 0 bases and J 4 bases, with 11 bases left between them. CDR3 length: 15 amino acids. Germline V gene data show CDR1 as SGDLS and CDR2 as YYNGEE. The CDR3 reads CASSVGVGPYNEQFF. The CDR3 coding sequence is TGTGCCAGCAGCGTAGGGGTGGGCCCTTACAATGAGCAGTTCTTC. The variable domain in full, with the rest retrieved from reference TRBV9 and TRBJ2-1, is DSGVTQTPKHLITATGQRVTLRCSPRSGDLSVYWYQQSLDQGLQFLIQYYNGEERAKGNILERFSAQQFPDLHSELNLSSLELGDSALYFCASSVGVGPYNEQFFGPGTRLTVL.

The chain combines TRBV6-1 with TRBJ1-1, with a tentative D call TRBD1 (6 bases). V was pared by 1 base and J by 2 bases, with 8 bases between. The CDR3 spans 14 residues. Looked up from germline, CDR1 is MNHNS and CDR2 is SASEGT. The CDR3 nucleotides are TGTGCCAGCAGTGAAGACAGGGTCAACACTGAAGCTTTCTTT. It encodes CASSEDRVNTEAFF.

The CDR3 loop reads CASSPKTANYGYTF. CDR3 nucleotide sequence: TGTGCCAGCTCACCTAAGACAGCTAACTATGGCTACACCTTC. The chain is built from TRBV18 and TRBJ1-2, with D perhaps TRBD1 (5 bases). Germline values: CDR1 KGHSH, CDR2 LQKENI. The V gene lost 3 bases and the J gene lost 0 bases, with 8 bases spanning the gap. CDR3 length: 14 amino acids. Full variable domain (outside the CDR3, taken from reference TRBV18 and TRBJ1-2): NAGVMQNPRHLVRRRGQEARLRCSPMKGHSHVYWYRQLPEEGLKFMVYLQKENIIDESGMPKERFSAEFPKEGPSILRIQQVVRGDSAAYFCASSPKTANYGYTFGSGTRLTVV.

The chain has TRBV5-1 and TRBJ1-2, with a weak D call TRBD1 (6 bases). The germline gives CDR1 SGHRS, CDR2 YFSETQ. V lost 3 bases, J lost 4 bases, and 16 bases lay in between. This CDR3 region has 15 residues. CDR3 in amino acids: CASSSGSQGTYGYTF. As DNA, the CDR3 is TGCGCCAGCAGCTCGGGATCACAGGGTACCTATGGCTACACCTTC.

The chain joins TRBV5-1 to TRBJ1-1; D not certain. V lost 1 base to trimming and J lost 6 bases, with 10 bases between them. Germline V lookup: CDR1 SGHRS, CDR2 YFSETQ. The CDR3 loop spans 13 amino acids. The CDR3 DNA follows: TGCGCCAGCAGCTTGCCCCCTGGGGCTGAAGCTTTCTTT. Residues: CASSLPPGAEAFF.

V gene TRBV29-1 combines with J gene TRBJ1-5; D unresolved. The V end was cut by 7 bases, the J end by 3 bases, with 25 bases between. This CDR3 has 17 amino acids. In germline, CDR1 is SQVTM, CDR2 ANQGSEA. The CDR3 nucleotides are TGCAGCGGTGATAGGGAGAAGGTGTATTGCTTCAATCAGCCCCAGCATTTT. Its protein product is CSGDREKVYCFNQPQHF. Full variable domain (rest looked up from reference TRBV29-1 and TRBJ1-5): SAVISQKPSRDICQRGTSLTIQCQVDSQVTMMFWYRQQPGQSLTLIATANQGSEATYESGFVIDKFPISRPNLTFSTLTVSNMSPEDSSIYLCSGDREKVYCFNQPQHFGDGTRLSIL.

This sequence joins TRBV4-2 and TRBJ2-1, with D maybe TRBD2 (6 bases). Germline loops: CDR1 LGHNA, CDR2 YNFKEQ. The CDR3 spans 15 residues. V lost 0 bases, J lost 0 bases, and 6 bases lay in between. In DNA, the CDR3 is TGTGCCAGCAGCCAAGACGGGAGCTCCTACAATGAGCAGTTCTTC. Protein sequence: CASSQDGSSYNEQFF.